This T cell receptor (beta chain) derives from a study of T cell responses to AZD1222 COVID-19 vaccine. This CDR3 region has 15 residues. The germline CDR1 and CDR2 sequences are LGHNT and FRNRAP. The V and J ends lost 6 bases and 5 bases, in that order; junction bases with no gene match: 4. Sequencing was performed with immunoSEQ multiplex PCR; in TCRdb, only in-frame clones are kept and a portion is missing. The sample has over 100,000 clones, approximately 90% seen once. The rearrangement uses TRBV12-5 and TRBJ1-6, with 10 bases matching TRBD1. The clonotype comes from an adult in good health. The sample here was peripheral blood, taken on day 0 of AZD1222 vaccination. CDR3 region: CASGQGQGNNSPLHF. The CDR3 coding sequence is TGTGCTAGTGGCCAGGGACAGGGGAATAATTCACCCCTCCACTTT.